Below, one TCR beta chain is given with its context. The sort gate was single viable CD3+CD4+CD8-CD45RO+ cells for memory CD4+ T cells. This specimen comes from a study of memory CD4+ T cells and cytomegalovirus serostatus. Some clones are missing from TCRdb's copy, which holds only in-frame ones; the method was immunoSEQ multiplex PCR. The table has tens of thousands of clones, 76% seen once; the top ten hold 4% to 5%. Input material: memory CD4+ T cells from blood. The source is an adult in good health and CMV-seropositive.

The CDR3 reads CASSTRWTSGNYNEQFF. The CDR3 nucleotides are TGTGCCAGCAGTACCAGATGGACTAGCGGGAACTACAATGAGCAGTTCTTC. The V call is TRBV28, the J call TRBJ2-1; TRBD2 matches at 12 bases. Losses at the gene ends were 5 bases for V and 3 bases for J; bases not matched to a gene: 8. Germline CDR1 reads MDHEN; CDR2 reads SYDVKM. The CDR3 has 17 amino acids.